A single sample gave rise to the 30 T cell receptor beta chains below, sequenced in a study of CD8+ T cells in alopecia areata. Sequencing templates came from extracted RNA that was reverse transcribed into cDNA. The table came from immunoSEQ multiplex PCR; TCRdb's copy has only in-frame clones and leaves some out. The sample yields over 250,000 clones, without any singletons. Combined cutaneous lymph node cells underwent sorting by CD4, CD8alpha, NKG2D, NKG2ACE and additional markers. Material for sequencing was CD4+ T cells sorted from a lymph node. The source is a C3H/HeJ mouse with alopecia areata. The mice in this strain carry MHC haplotype H2-k.

About this clone: Germline and genes: mouse. The CDR3 end falls 4 residues outside the read, so it is completed with the germline J gene. This rearrangement joins TRBV1 to TRBJ2-1, with 10 bases fitting TRBD2. J lost 1 base, V lost 0 bases, and 3 bases had no gene match. There are 17 residues in the CDR3. Per the germline V gene, CDR1 is NSQYPW and CDR2 is LRSPGD (reference sequence). The CDR3 is CTCSADLTGGNYAEQFF. CDR3 bases read: TGCACCTGCAGTGCAGATTTGACTGGGGGGAACTATGCT.

This clone was found a few times. Here the gene names and germline are mouse. The read terminates 4 residues ahead of where the CDR3 ends, so the germline J gene completes it. Other DNA sequences in this sample translate to the same CDR3. This chain connects TRBV5 to TRBJ2-2; 10 bases map to TRBD1. CDR1 and CDR2 (germline): LGHNA, YNLKQL (reference sequence). Trimming at V came to 1 base and at J to 4 bases, leaving 3 bases not matched to a gene. The CDR3 covers 16 residues. The covered CDR3 bases are TGTGCCAGCAGCCAAGGACAGGGGGCGCGCACCGGG. Translation gives CASSQGQGARTG. The complete CDR3 sequence is CASSQGQGARTGQLYF.

About this clone itself: Gene names follow the mouse nomenclature. The read terminates 4 residues before the CDR3 end, so the remaining end is supplied by the germline J gene. Other DNA sequences in the same sample also yield this CDR3. V and J are TRBV13-3 and TRBJ2-3; possibly TRBD1 for D (7 bases). V was cut by 0 bases and J by 1 base, with 12 bases left in between. The CDR3 contains 16 residues. From germline, CDR1 is NNHDY and CDR2 SYVADS. The covered CDR3 bases are TGTGCCAGCAGTGATGTGAGGGGGCGGGGTGCAGAA. Its protein product is CASSDVRGRGAE. The full CDR3 reads CASSDVRGRGAETLYF.

Only a few counts were recorded for this clone. The gene symbols are mouse symbols. The read falls 4 residues short of the CDR3 end, and the missing part is taken from the germline J gene. Other DNA variants within this sample encode the same CDR3. The V call is TRBV1, the J call TRBJ1-2, with 7 positions matching TRBD1. Germline loops: CDR1 NSQYPW, CDR2 LRSPGD (reference sequence). The CDR3 consists of 15 residues. The ends lost 1 base at V and 1 base at J; junction bases unmatched: 3. The sequenced part of the CDR3 DNA is TGCACCTGCAGTGCAGTTACAGGGGTAAACTCC. Translation gives CTCSAVTGVNS. The full CDR3 protein is CTCSAVTGVNSDYTF. Full variable domain (missing parts from reference TRBV1 and TRBJ1-2): VTLLEQNPRWRLVPRGQAVNLRCILKNSQYPWMSWYQQDLQKQLQWLFTLRSPGDKEVKSLPGADYLATRVTDTELRLQVANMSQGRTLYCTCSAVTGVNSDYTFGSGTRLLVI.

This clone was seen a handful of times. Gene names are mouse gene names. Coverage ceases 4 residues before the CDR3 finishes, and the germline J gene fills in the end. This chain connects TRBV17 to TRBJ2-1, with 9 bases aligning to TRBD1. Germline-derived CDR1 and CDR2 are MNHDT and YYDKIL. This CDR3 contains 15 residues. Germline trimming cut 3 bases from V and 3 bases from J; bases unmatched to any gene: 3. The DNA read from the CDR3 is TGTGCTAGCAGTAGCGGACAGGGGATCTATGCT. Residues: CASSSGQGIYA. The full-length CDR3 reads as CASSSGQGIYAEQFF.

A remark on this clone: Gene names are mouse gene names. The read ends 4 residues shy of where the CDR3 ends; the end is completed using the germline J gene. V usage is TRBV13-3 and J usage is TRBJ2-1, with 8 bases lining up with TRBD2. Trimming at V came to 5 bases and at J to 4 bases, leaving 2 bases not matched to a gene. The CDR3 length is 13 residues. Germline V gene lookup returns CDR1 NNHDY and CDR2 SYVADS. CDR3 sequence reads: CASRGLAYAEQFF. The CDR3 bases that were read are TGTGCCAGCAGGGGACTGGCGTATGCT.

With regard to this clone: Gene names and germline match the mouse. Sequencing ends 4 residues short of the CDR3 end; the germline J gene provides the rest. The same CDR3 also results from other DNA sequences found in this sample. The rearrangement joins TRBV13-1 to TRBJ1-2; 9 nucleotides align to TRBD1. Germline V gene lookup returns CDR1 NSHNY and CDR2 SYGAGN. This CDR3 comprises 14 residues. J lost 1 base, V lost 3 bases, and 1 base had no gene match. The DNA read from the CDR3 is TGTGCCAGCAGTGTGGGACAGGGAAACTCC. Translated, it gives CASSVGQGNS. In full, the CDR3 is CASSVGQGNSDYTF.

In its sample, this clone was seen a few times. These gene names are mouse names. The read stops 4 residues short of the end of the CDR3; the missing end is completed from the germline J gene. The chain has TRBV13-1 and TRBJ2-3; TRBD2 agrees at 7 bases. The germline gives CDR1 NSHNY, CDR2 SYGAGN. The CDR3 totals 15 residues. J gave up 0 bases and V 1 base, and 2 bases lay outside the gene matches. This CDR3 reads CASSDIWGSAETLYF. The DNA read from the CDR3 is TGTGCCAGCAGTGATATCTGGGGGAGTGCAGAA.

With respect to this clone: The listed genes are named as in mouse. The observed sequence ends 4 residues before the CDR3 terminus, with the missing tail filled in from the germline J gene. The chain carries TRBV1 and TRBJ2-7; D tentatively reads TRBD1 or TRBD2 (5 bases each). V was clipped by 0 bases and J by 0 bases, with 6 bases between them. The CDR3 runs to 14 residues. The germline gives CDR1 NSQYPW, CDR2 LRSPGD (reference sequence). This CDR3 is CTCSAEGDSYEQYF. CDR3 DNA, as far as it was read: TGCACCTGCAGTGCAGAGGGGGACTCCTAT.

Worth noting for this clone: Gene names are the mouse ones. The read finishes 4 residues shy of the CDR3 end, and the germline J gene is used to complete it. The chain combines TRBV5 with TRBJ2-2, with 11 positions matching TRBD2. The CDR3 length is 17 residues. The ends lost 0 bases at V and 4 bases at J; junction bases unmatched: 4. Per germline, CDR1 LGHNA and CDR2 YNLKQL (reference sequence). The CDR3 bases that were read are TGTGCCAGCAGCCAAGATCCGACTGGGGGGGGCACCGGG. Translation: CASSQDPTGGGTG. The full CDR3 is CASSQDPTGGGTGQLYF.

This clone was seen only a few times. A single base is all that separates this from a far larger clone, so a read error is likely. Germline and genes: mouse. Partial CDR3 DNA: TGTGCCAGCAGCCACCGACAGTATAATTCGCCC. It codes for CASSHRQYNSP. The entire CDR3 protein reads CASSHRQYNSPLYF. This rearrangement joins TRBV5 to TRBJ1-6, with D maybe TRBD1 (5 bases). The CDR3 extends 3 residues past the end of the read, so its final part is completed from the germline J gene. TRBJ1-6 is marked as an open reading frame, function uncertain. Trimming pared 3 bases from V and 4 bases from J, leaving 7 bases between. Germline CDR1 reads LGHNA; CDR2 reads YNLKQL (reference sequence). The CDR3 runs to 14 residues.

This clone was observed a handful of times. Genes and germline come from the mouse. The CDR3: CASSQEGGRRTDTQYF. Partial CDR3 DNA: TGTGCCAGCAGCCAAGAGGGGGGGCGACGAACAGAC. The J gene is TRBJ2-5, the V gene TRBV5; 8 bases align to TRBD2. The read terminates 4 residues ahead of where the CDR3 ends, so the germline J gene completes it. The V gene's germline CDR1 is LGHNA and CDR2 YNLKQL (reference sequence). The CDR3 spans 16 residues.

The sample holds a few counts of this clone. Mouse names are used for the genes. The read finishes 4 residues shy of the CDR3 end, and the germline J gene is used to complete it. The chain uses TRBV5 and TRBJ2-7; 10 nucleotides agree with TRBD2. The trim removed 2 bases at V and 3 bases at J, leaving 7 bases unmatched. The CDR3 is 16 amino acids. The germline V gene has CDR1 LGHNA and CDR2 YNLKQL (reference sequence). CDR3 loop: CASSQNSGTGVYEQYF. CDR3 DNA, as far as it was read: TGTGCCAGCAGCCAAAATTCCGGGACTGGGGTCTAT.

The table lists this clone with a few counts. These gene names are mouse names. The read terminates 4 residues before the CDR3 end, so the remaining end is supplied by the germline J gene. The genes are TRBV1 and TRBJ2-3, with 13 nucleotides matching TRBD2. Germline lookup yields CDR1 NSQYPW and CDR2 LRSPGD (reference sequence). The CDR3 is 16 amino acids. After removal of 2 bases from V and 4 bases from J, the junction contained 3 bases not matched to a gene. The DNA read from the CDR3 is TGCACCTGCAGTGCAAGGACTGGGGGGGCGCCAGAA. Encoded protein: CTCSARTGGAPE. The complete CDR3 protein is CTCSARTGGAPETLYF.

Regarding this clone: Germline and genes: mouse. Read coverage stops 4 residues before the CDR3 terminus; the germline J gene supplies the remainder. The rearrangement links TRBV31 to TRBJ2-7; maybe TRBD2 (6 bases). From germline, CDR1 is GKSSPN and CDR2 SITVG. The CDR3 is 12 amino acids. CDR3 DNA (partial): TGTGCCTGGAGGGCGACTGGTTAT. Translated, it gives CAWRATGY. The full CDR3 sequence reads CAWRATGYEQYF.

Worth noting for this clone: Germline and genes here are mouse. The CDR3 is cut off 4 residues early in the read; its end comes from the germline J gene. J is TRBJ2-7 and V is TRBV13-3, with D perhaps matching TRBD1 (6 bases). Looked up from germline, CDR1 is NNHDY and CDR2 is SYVADS. Trimming removed 4 bases at V and 0 bases at J, with 11 bases between. The CDR3 is made up of 14 amino acids. The covered CDR3 bases are TGTGCCAGCAGTCTAACAGGGAGCTCCTAT. Protein product: CASSLTGSSY. In full, the CDR3 reads CASSLTGSSYEQYF.

A note on this clone: The gene names given are mouse names. Read coverage stops 4 residues before the CDR3 terminus; the germline J gene supplies the remainder. The chain uses TRBV14 and TRBJ2-2; possible D gene TRBD1, 6 bases. In germline, CDR1 is SGHDT, CDR2 FRDEAV. This CDR3 comprises 14 residues. With 2 bases removed from V and 4 bases from J, the gap between germline ends came to 9 bases. CDR3 DNA (partial): TGTGCCAGCAGTTTAGAGGGGGTCACCGGG. As protein: CASSLEGVTG. In full, the CDR3 reads CASSLEGVTGQLYF. Filled out from reference TRBV14 and TRBJ2-2, the complete variable domain reads EAGVTQSPRYAVLQEGQAVSFWCDPISGHDTLYWYQQPRDQGPQLLVYFRDEAVIDNSQLPSDRFSAVRPKGTNSTLKIQSAKQGDTATYLCASSLEGVTGQLYFGEGSKLTVL.

Only a few counts were recorded for this clone. Gene names denote mouse genes. The read gets to within 4 residues of the CDR3 end, and the germline J gene fills in the rest. The chain has TRBV13-3 and TRBJ2-4, with TRBD2 matching 7 bases. J gave up 0 bases and V 5 bases, and 3 bases lay outside the gene matches. The germline V gene encodes CDR1 NNHDY and CDR2 SYVADS. The CDR3 extends over 14 amino acids. Here the CDR3 reads CASSAGGSQNTLYF. The CDR3 DNA, read in part, is TGTGCCAGCAGCGCTGGGGGTAGTCAAAAC.

Worth noting for this clone: Gene names are the mouse ones. The sequenced fragment ends 4 residues before the CDR3 boundary, so the rest is inferred from the germline J gene. The identical CDR3 is also encoded by other nucleotide sequences in the sample. This chain links TRBV19 with TRBJ2-1; 11 nucleotides line up with TRBD2. The CDR3 loop spans 15 amino acids. Looked up from germline, CDR1 is FNHDT and CDR2 is SITEND (reference sequence). With 4 bases clipped from V and 4 bases from J, the junction kept 4 bases outside the gene matches. This chain's CDR3 is CASSPGLGGYAEQFF. The DNA read from the CDR3 is TGTGCCAGCAGTCCCGGACTGGGGGGTTATGCT. The full variable domain, rest sourced from reference TRBV19 and TRBJ2-1, is GGIITQTPKFLIGQEGQKLTLKCQQNFNHDTMYWYRQDSGKGLRLIYYSITENDLQKGDLSEGYDASREKKSSFSLTVTSAQKNEMAVFLCASSPGLGGYAEQFFGPGTRLTVL.

Turning to this clone: The genes and germline here are from mouse. The read terminates 4 residues ahead of where the CDR3 ends, so the germline J gene completes it. The rearrangement uses TRBV13-1 and TRBJ2-5; 9 nucleotides match TRBD2. The CDR3 runs 16 residues. V shed 1 base and J 0 bases; nucleotides not matched to a gene: 3. The germline gives CDR1 NSHNY, CDR2 SYGAGN. The part of the CDR3 DNA that was read is TGTGCCAGCAGTGATAACTGGGGGGTCAACCAAGAC. Translated: CASSDNWGVNQD. The entire CDR3 reads CASSDNWGVNQDTQYF.

Worth noting for this clone: Here the gene names and germline are mouse. Other DNA sequences in the same sample also yield this CDR3. The part of the CDR3 DNA that was read is TGCACCTGCAGTGGGGGACTGGGGGGAGCAAACACCGGG. Translation: CTCSGGLGGANTG. The whole CDR3 reads CTCSGGLGGANTGQLYF. The J gene is TRBJ2-2, the V gene TRBV1, with 12 bases aligning to TRBD2. The CDR3 end falls 4 residues outside the read, so it is completed with the germline J gene. J lost 0 bases, V lost 4 bases, and 3 bases had no gene match. Germline loops: CDR1 NSQYPW, CDR2 LRSPGD (reference sequence). The CDR3 is 17 amino acids.

Concerning this clone itself: Gene and germline names: mouse. Other nucleotide sequences in the sample specify the same CDR3. The sequenced CDR3 bases are TGTGCCAGCAGGCCACAGGGGGCTAACTCC. As protein: CASRPQGANS. The full CDR3 sequence reads CASRPQGANSDYTF. J is TRBJ1-2 and V is TRBV19; 9 bases are a match to TRBD1. Sequencing ends 4 residues short of the CDR3 end; the germline J gene provides the rest. The germline CDR1 and CDR2 sequences are FNHDT and SITEND (reference sequence). This CDR3 has 14 residues. V dropped 5 bases and J dropped 2; count of bases not matched to a gene: 4.

This clone was counted a few times. Mouse names are used for the genes. The read gets to within 4 residues of the CDR3 end, and the germline J gene fills in the rest. The chain recombines TRBV17 with TRBJ2-3; TRBD2 matches at 11 bases. V dropped 6 bases and J dropped 3; count of bases not matched to a gene: 5. CDR1 MNHDT and CDR2 YYDKIL come from the germline V gene. CDR3 length equals 15 residues. CDR3 sequence reads: CASRNWGGAAETLYF. The sequenced CDR3 bases are TGTGCTAGCAGGAACTGGGGGGGCGCCGCAGAA.

This clone was seen a handful of times. Genes and germline come from the mouse. The DNA ends 4 residues before the CDR3 does, and the rest of the CDR3 is filled in from the germline J gene. Other DNA sequences in this specimen translate into the identical CDR3. This chain uses TRBV1 with TRBJ2-5; TRBD1 aligns across 7 bases. Germline trimming cut 3 bases from V and 0 bases from J; bases unmatched to any gene: 3. The CDR3 is made up of 15 amino acids. Germline loops: CDR1 NSQYPW, CDR2 LRSPGD (reference sequence). The CDR3 DNA, read in part, is TGCACCTGCAGTGCGGGGACAGTTAACCAAGAC. Translation gives CTCSAGTVNQD. The full CDR3 is CTCSAGTVNQDTQYF.

This clone was detected only a few times. Gene names follow the mouse nomenclature. The read stops 4 residues short of the end of the CDR3; the missing end is completed from the germline J gene. The chain has TRBV19 and TRBJ2-2; perhaps TRBD1 as D (6 bases). V gave up 4 bases and J gave up 0 bases, with 10 bases separating them. CDR1 is FNHDT, CDR2 SITEND, per germline (reference sequence). The CDR3 runs to 15 residues. This chain's CDR3 is CASSWGQSNTGQLYF. Partial CDR3 DNA: TGTGCCAGCAGTTGGGGACAATCAAACACCGGG.

Details on this clone: Here the gene names and germline are mouse. The read is 4 residues too short to cover the CDR3 end, so that end is filled in from the germline J gene. This chain links TRBV1 with TRBJ1-2; 7 bases fit TRBD1. This CDR3 has 15 residues. V trimming: 0 bases; J trimming: 4 bases; junction bases outside the gene matches: 5. CDR1 and CDR2 from the germline V gene are NSQYPW and LRSPGD (reference sequence). CDR3 bases read: TGCACCTGCAGTGCAGAAAAGGGGGCCGCCTCC. Its protein is CTCSAEKGAAS. From start to end, the CDR3 is CTCSAEKGAASDYTF.

A note on this clone: Gene names are the mouse ones. The observed sequence ends 4 residues before the CDR3 terminus, with the missing tail filled in from the germline J gene. V gene TRBV5 combines with J gene TRBJ2-5, with 11 nucleotides matching TRBD2. CDR1 is LGHNA, CDR2 YNLKQL, per germline (reference sequence). This CDR3 is 15 amino acids long. CDR3 DNA, as far as it was read: TGTGCCAGCAGCCACCTGGACTGGGGGGAAGAC. This translates into CASSHLDWGED. The whole CDR3 protein is CASSHLDWGEDTQYF.

This clone was recorded a few times. The genes are named according to mouse. The read stops 4 residues short of the end of the CDR3; the missing end is completed from the germline J gene. Other DNA sequences in this specimen translate into the identical CDR3. The genes are TRBV19 and TRBJ1-1; D remains ambiguous. The germline gives CDR1 FNHDT, CDR2 SITEND (reference sequence). The CDR3 extends over 14 amino acids. V was cut by 1 base and J by 0 bases, with 7 bases left in between. The DNA read from the CDR3 is TGTGCCAGCAGTATACAGGTTGCAAACACA. It codes for CASSIQVANT. The entire CDR3 protein is CASSIQVANTEVFF.

Points on this clone: The gene symbols are mouse symbols. The read halts 4 residues ahead of the CDR3 end, with the missing end drawn from the germline J gene. The sample has other DNA sequences that encode this CDR3 too. The chain couples TRBV19 to TRBJ2-3, with D unclear. Germline CDR1 FNHDT, CDR2 SITEND (reference sequence). The V end was cut by 0 bases, the J end by 0 bases, with 2 bases between. This CDR3 has 13 amino acids. Here the CDR3 reads CASSIGSAETLYF. CDR3 bases read: TGTGCCAGCAGTATAGGGAGTGCAGAA.

In this sample, this clone turned up a few times. Mouse names are used for the genes. The sequenced fragment ends 4 residues before the CDR3 boundary, so the rest is inferred from the germline J gene. The chain joins TRBV5 to TRBJ1-2, with a weak D call TRBD1 (6 bases). Germline CDR1 LGHNA, CDR2 YNLKQL (reference sequence). CDR3 length: 15 residues. V lost 4 bases and J lost 0, with 12 bases in between. The sequenced part of the CDR3 DNA is TGTGCCAGCAGCCCCCGGGACAACCCAAACTCC. This encodes CASSPRDNPNS. The complete CDR3 sequence is CASSPRDNPNSDYTF.